The 18 T cell receptor beta chains given below trace back to one sample, sequenced in a study of T-cell memory formation after mild COVID-19. TCRdb independently ran MiXCR on the 5' RACE reads; one entry per CDR3 protein. The data hold more than 450,000 distinct CDR3 sequences, with 15% to 20% observed a single time. Material: PBMCs or a T cell subset sorted from them (not recorded which). The origin of the receptors is an adult woman who had mild COVID-19 (a few samples of this study predate the infection). Cell type and time point are not known.

The V call is TRBV15, the J call TRBJ2-3; D is unclear. Looked up from germline, CDR1 is LNHNV and CDR2 is YYDKDF (reference sequence). The CDR3 extends over 14 amino acids. V was clipped by 4 bases and J by 4 bases, with 12 bases between them. The CDR3 DNA reads TGTGCCACCAGCATAGGCGGCGTCTCAGATACGCAGTATTTT. It specifies CATSIGGVSDTQYF. Using reference TRBV15 and TRBJ2-3 for the parts outside the CDR3, the full variable domain is DAMVIQNPRYQVTQFGKPVTLSCSQTLNHNVMYWYQQKSSQAPKLLFHYYDKDFNNEADTPDNFQSRRPNTSFCFLDIRSPGLGDTAMYLCATSIGGVSDTQYFGPGTRLTVL.

There are a few counts of this clonotype. The gene calls are TRBV6-5 and TRBJ1-1; D remains unclear. V was cut by 6 bases and J by 2 bases, with 10 bases left in between. Germline CDR1 and CDR2: MNHEY and SVGAGI. The CDR3 is 13 amino acids. For the CDR3, the DNA is TGTGCCAGCAGCCTATCGTACAACACTGAAGCTTTCTTT. It translates to CASSLSYNTEAFF.

In its sample, this clonotype was seen many times. J is TRBJ1-2 and V is TRBV7-9; D is uncertain. This CDR3 has 11 amino acids. The V gene's germline CDR1 is SEHNR and CDR2 FQNEAQ (reference sequence). Trimming pared 5 bases from V and 8 bases from J, leaving 9 bases between. The CDR3: CASSSFKGYTF. The DNA for the CDR3 is TGTGCCAGCAGCAGCTTCAAGGGCTACACCTTC. Using reference TRBV7-9 and TRBJ1-2 for the parts outside the CDR3, the full variable domain is DTGVSQNPRHKITKRGQNVTFRCDPISEHNRLYWYRQTLGQGPEFLTYFQNEAQLEKSRLLSDRFSAERPKGSFSTLEIQRTEQGDSAMYLCASSSFKGYTFGSGTRLTVV.

This clonotype appeared many times. This chain joins TRBV19 and TRBJ2-2, with TRBD2 identical over 7 bases. This CDR3 spans 14 amino acids. V was pared by 8 bases and J by 5 bases, with 8 bases of the junction left unmatched. CDR1 is LNHDA, CDR2 SQIVND, per germline (reference sequence). CDR3 in DNA: TGTGCCAGTTTTTCCACGGGAGGTACCGGGGAGCTGTTTTTT. Amino acid sequence: CASFSTGGTGELFF.

There are a few counts of this clonotype. The chain couples TRBV7-9 to TRBJ1-2; 10 bases agree with TRBD1. Losses at the gene ends were 10 bases for V and 6 bases for J; bases not matched to a gene: 8. Germline CDR1 is SEHNR and CDR2 is FQNEAQ (reference sequence). This CDR3 contains 13 residues. CDR3 DNA sequence: TGTGCCATCCCAGGACAGGGGGACGATGGCTACACCTTC. Translation: CAIPGQGDDGYTF.

The rearrangement uses TRBV7-3 and TRBJ2-1; 9 bases map to TRBD2. J was trimmed by 4 bases and V by 1 base; bases with no gene match: 17. Germline V lookup: CDR1 SGHTA, CDR2 FQGTGA. The CDR3 runs to 20 residues. CDR3 residues: CASSLSSTYSGLAGYNEQFF. CDR3 sequence (DNA): TGTGCCAGCAGCTTAAGCTCCACCTACTCCGGGCTAGCGGGATACAATGAGCAGTTCTTC.

This clonotype was recorded a few times. The J gene is TRBJ1-2, the V gene TRBV10-2, with 9 bases lining up with TRBD1. From germline, CDR1 is WSHSY and CDR2 SAAADI. Trimming removed 5 bases from V and 5 bases from J; junction bases left unmatched: 6. The CDR3 covers 14 residues. The CDR3 DNA sequence: TGCGCCAGCAGTACCGACAGGGGGAAATATGGCTACACCTTC. Residues: CASSTDRGKYGYTF.

CDR3 sequence: CASSLLPGQGAYEQYF. CDR3 in DNA: TGCGCCAGCAGCTTGCTGCCGGGACAGGGGGCCTACGAGCAGTACTTC. V gene TRBV5-1 combines with J gene TRBJ2-7; 11 nucleotides agree with TRBD1. The CDR3 is made up of 16 amino acids. The ends lost 1 base at V and 2 bases at J; junction bases unmatched: 5. Germline lookup yields CDR1 SGHRS and CDR2 YFSETQ.

J is TRBJ2-5 and V is TRBV2, with no clear D. The CDR3 length is 13 residues. The germline V gene encodes CDR1 SNHLY and CDR2 FYNNEI. Trimming took off 5 bases at V and 1 base at J, with 8 bases between the two ends. CDR3 nucleotides: TGTGCCAGCAGTTGGGTAGCCCAAGAGACCCAGTACTTC. It specifies CASSWVAQETQYF.

This clonotype was counted a few times. The chain links TRBV2 to TRBJ2-4; D may be TRBD1 or TRBD2 (5 bases each). The V and J ends lost 4 bases and 3 bases respectively, with 16 bases between them. CDR3 length: 16 amino acids. CDR1 is SNHLY and CDR2 is FYNNEI in the germline V gene. CDR3 in amino acids: CASSGPLGDVKNIQYF. As DNA, the CDR3 is TGTGCCAGCAGTGGACCCCTGGGGGATGTCAAAAACATTCAGTACTTC.

The chain employs TRBV20-1 and TRBJ2-1, with 8 bases matching TRBD2. The length of the CDR3 is 15 residues. V shed 2 bases, J shed 2 bases, and the junction held 5 bases outside the gene matches. Germline CDR1 reads DFQATT; CDR2 reads SNEGSKA (reference sequence). CDR3 coding DNA: TGCAGTGCTAGAAAATTAGCGGGAACCTACAATGAGCAGTTCTTC. As protein: CSARKLAGTYNEQFF.

The chain recombines TRBV7-9 with TRBJ2-7; possibly TRBD2 for D (6 bases). With 3 bases removed from V and 1 base from J, the gap between germline ends came to 13 bases. The CDR3 totals 15 residues. Looked up from germline, CDR1 is SEHNR and CDR2 is FQNEAQ (reference sequence). For the CDR3, the DNA is TGTGCCAGCAGCTTGGGGGGTACCCTATCCTACGAGCAGTACTTC. Its translation: CASSLGGTLSYEQYF.

This clonotype was counted between two and nine times. The chain has TRBV5-5 and TRBJ1-6; D gene unclear. The length of the CDR3 is 14 residues. The germline CDR1 and CDR2 sequences are SGHKS and YYEKEE (reference sequence). V lost 1 base to trimming and J lost 6 bases, with 8 bases between them. The CDR3 is CASSLLDRNSPLHF. CDR3 bases: TGTGCCAGCAGCTTGCTCGACCGTAATTCACCCCTCCACTTT. The entire variable domain, with the rest obtained from reference TRBV5-5 and TRBJ1-6, is as follows: DAGVTQSPTHLIKTRGQQVTLRCSPISGHKSVSWYQQVLGQGPQFIFQYYEKEERGRGNFPDRFSARQFPNYSSELNVNALLLGDSALYLCASSLLDRNSPLHFGNGTRLTVT.

This clonotype was recorded a few times. The chain couples TRBV6-2 or TRBV6-3 to TRBJ1-5; D may be TRBD1 (5 bases). Germline assignment: CDR1 MNHEY and CDR2 SVGEGT. V shed 0 bases and J shed 2 bases, with 11 bases lying between them. The CDR3 length is 16 residues. The CDR3 DNA reads as TGTGCCAGCAGTTACTCAGCCGGGGCGGGCAATCAGCCCCAGCATTTT. Residues: CASSYSAGAGNQPQHF.

The chain couples TRBV5-1 to TRBJ2-5; no clear D. V lost 1 base and J 2 bases, leaving 12 bases between the germline ends. Germline loops: CDR1 SGHRS, CDR2 YFSETQ. This CDR3 has 15 amino acids. CDR3 DNA: TGCGCCAGCAGCTTGCCCCTTGGGGTACAAGAGACCCAGTACTTC. Its protein is CASSLPLGVQETQYF.

There are a few counts of this clonotype. V usage is TRBV27 and J usage is TRBJ2-1; D is tentatively TRBD1 or TRBD2 (5 bases each). Trimming stripped 8 bases from V and 1 base from J, with 18 bases between. The CDR3 is 16 amino acids. Per germline, CDR1 MNHEY and CDR2 SMNVEV (reference sequence). CDR3 sequence: CASSEGTLFSYNEQFF. The DNA of the CDR3 is TGTGCCAGCTCGGAAGGGACCCTTTTTTCCTACAATGAGCAGTTCTTC.

This chain uses TRBV5-4 with TRBJ2-7, with D perhaps TRBD1 (6 bases). CDR1 SGHNT and CDR2 YYREEE come from the germline V gene (reference sequence). The CDR3 runs to 15 residues. Trimming removed 0 bases from V and 3 bases from J, with 13 bases in between. CDR3 nucleotides: TGTGCCAGCAGCTTGGACAGGGCCAGCCTCTACGAGCAGTACTTC. It translates to CASSLDRASLYEQYF.

The V call is TRBV3-1, the J call TRBJ1-2; weak D call: TRBD1 (6 bases). The CDR3 has 17 amino acids. Germline values: CDR1 LGHDT, CDR2 YNNKEL (reference sequence). Between the trimmed V and J ends, which lost 5 bases and 3 bases, there was a span of 22 bases. CDR3 sequence: CASSLDSDRHLDYGYTF. Here the CDR3 DNA reads TGTGCCAGCAGCTTGGATTCCGACAGGCACCTGGACTATGGCTACACCTTC.